These 15 T cell receptor beta chains came from one sample sequenced in a study of PD-1 blockade in mismatch repair-deficient tumors. The table came from immunoSEQ multiplex PCR; TCRdb's copy has only in-frame clones and leaves some out. This table holds about 66,000 clones, around 80% found once. This specimen was peripheral blood, taken 2 weeks after starting pembrolizumab. Receptors were obtained from an adult with mismatch repair-deficient cancer.

The chain combines TRBV7-3 with TRBJ2-1; 7 nucleotides line up with TRBD1. The V gene's germline CDR1 is SGHTA and CDR2 FQGTGA. The CDR3 covers 16 residues. The V gene end was trimmed by 2 bases and the J gene end by 6 bases; junction bases not matched to a gene: 10. The CDR3 loop reads CASSLAVTGSRNEQFF. The CDR3, as DNA: TGTGCCAGCAGCTTAGCGGTGACAGGGAGCCGCAATGAGCAGTTCTTC.

This clone was detected only once. This chain joins TRBV9 and TRBJ1-3; D remains ambiguous. CDR1 and CDR2 from the germline V gene are SGDLS and YYNGEE. The CDR3 runs to 13 residues. V lost 2 bases, J lost 4 bases, and 7 bases lay in between. CDR3: CASSVSDGNTIYF. The CDR3 DNA reads as TGTGCCAGCAGCGTTTCAGACGGAAACACCATATATTTT.

The CDR3 loop is CASSRDLNYGYTF. CDR3 nucleotide sequence: TGTGCCAGCAGTCGGGACCTTAACTATGGCTACACCTTC. This chain uses TRBV2 with TRBJ1-2; D may be TRBD1 (5 bases). Per the germline V gene, CDR1 is SNHLY and CDR2 is FYNNEI. The CDR3 loop spans 13 amino acids. Trimming removed 5 bases at V and 1 base at J, with 8 bases between.

The chain recombines TRBV7-3 with TRBJ2-3; unclear D gene. Germline V CDR1 and CDR2: SGHTA, FQGTGA. There are 13 residues in the CDR3. V was cut by 1 base and J by 4 bases, with 6 bases left in between. CDR3 amino acids: CASSLNAADTQYF. As DNA, the CDR3 is TGTGCCAGCAGCTTAAATGCGGCAGATACGCAGTATTTT.

The genes are TRBV5-1 and TRBJ1-3; a weak D match, TRBD1 (6 bases). V was clipped by 2 bases and J by 4 bases, with 13 bases between them. The CDR3 runs to 15 residues. CDR1 is SGHRS and CDR2 is YFSETQ in the germline V gene. CDR3 nucleotide sequence: TGCGCCAGCAGCTTACTACAGGGCCCCGGAAACACCATATATTTT. Its translation is CASSLLQGPGNTIYF.

The rearrangement uses TRBV27 and TRBJ2-6, with D uncertain. There are 14 residues in the CDR3. Germline V gene lookup returns CDR1 MNHEY and CDR2 SMNVEV (reference sequence). Trimming pared 3 bases from V and 0 bases from J, leaving 3 bases between. The CDR3 nucleotides read TGTGCCAGCAGTTTGAGCTCTGGGGCCAACGTCCTGACTTTC. This sequence encodes CASSLSSGANVLTF.

The chain uses TRBV11-3 and TRBJ1-1, with TRBD1 matching 7 bases. With V trimmed by 1 base and J by 7 bases, 3 bases remained unmatched. CDR3 size: 13 residues. Germline loops: CDR1 SGHNT, CDR2 YENEEA. The CDR3 here is CASSLGGGGEAFF. CDR3 nucleotide sequence: TGTGCCAGCAGCTTAGGAGGGGGCGGTGAAGCTTTCTTT.

This clone was detected only a few times. The sample carries other DNA sequences with the same CDR3. The chain combines TRBV5-6 with TRBJ2-2; unclear D gene. From germline, CDR1 is SGHDT and CDR2 YYEEEE. There are 14 residues in the CDR3. The germline V and J ends were trimmed by 0 bases and 1 base, with 4 bases remaining between them. The CDR3 nucleotides read TGTGCCAGCAGCTTGGGCAGGAACACCGGGGAGCTGTTTTTT. It codes for CASSLGRNTGELFF.

This rearrangement joins TRBV13 to TRBJ2-5; 13 bases agree with TRBD2. V trimming: 5 bases; J trimming: 3 bases; junction bases outside the gene matches: 12. The CDR3 totals 18 residues. The germline V gene encodes CDR1 PRHDT and CDR2 FYEKMQ (reference sequence). CDR3 nucleotide sequence: TGTGCCAGCAGCCTGGGAAGGGGACTAGCGGGGTGGGAAGAGACCCAGTACTTC. It yields the protein CASSLGRGLAGWEETQYF.

This chain links TRBV28 with TRBJ2-1; D is perhaps TRBD1 or TRBD2 (5 bases each). V was cut by 2 bases and J by 12 bases, with 8 bases left in between. The germline V gene has CDR1 MDHEN and CDR2 SYDVKM. The CDR3 sequence is 11 residues long. The DNA for the CDR3 is TGTGCCAGCAGTTTAGAGGGACGGCAGTTCTTC. Translating gives CASSLEGRQFF.

J is TRBJ1-4 and V is TRBV6-5; the D is unclear. The V end lost 8 bases, the J end lost 7 bases, and 8 bases lay between the germline ends. The CDR3 totals 11 residues. From germline, CDR1 is MNHEY and CDR2 SVGAGI. DNA of the CDR3: TGTGCCAGCGGACCAACTGAAAAACTGTTTTTT. Protein: CASGPTEKLFF.

This chain connects TRBV29-1 to TRBJ2-5; no firm D call. CDR1 and CDR2 from the germline V gene are SQVTM and ANQGSEA. V lost 3 bases to trimming and J lost 5 bases, with 7 bases between them. CDR3 length: 11 residues. CDR3 region: CSVDLGETQYF. The CDR3 nucleotides read TGCAGCGTTGATCTAGGGGAGACCCAGTACTTC.

The rearrangement joins TRBV30 to TRBJ1-1, with D hard to call. This CDR3 is built from 15 residues. Per the germline V gene, CDR1 is GTSNPN and CDR2 is SVGIG (reference sequence). V was pared by 2 bases and J by 1 base, with 14 bases between. The CDR3 nucleotides are TGTGCCTGGAGTCGGACCGGGCAGCGGAACACTGAAGCTTTCTTT. Residues: CAWSRTGQRNTEAFF.

The chain is built from TRBV9 and TRBJ2-7; 8 nucleotides align to TRBD2. There are 17 residues in the CDR3. V lost 0 bases and J lost 4; bases outside the gene matches: 12. Germline CDR1 and CDR2: SGDLS and YYNGEE. The CDR3 protein is CASSVEDPQRELYEQYF. In DNA, the CDR3 is TGTGCCAGCAGCGTAGAAGATCCCCAGCGGGAGTTGTACGAGCAGTACTTC.

This chain uses TRBV6-5 with TRBJ2-1, with D perhaps TRBD1 (7 bases). With 0 bases removed from V and 12 bases from J, the gap between germline ends came to 15 bases. This CDR3 is 14 amino acids long. Germline CDR1 MNHEY, CDR2 SVGAGI. CDR3 coding DNA: TGTGCCAGCAGTTACTCGAGGGACTCAGGGGGGCAGTTCTTC. Amino acid sequence: CASSYSRDSGGQFF.